Listed below are T cell receptor beta chains from one sample, sequenced in a study of early T cells in non-severe SARS-CoV-2 infection. TCRdb independently ran MiXCR on the 5' RACE reads; one entry per CDR3 protein. Counted here are 55,000 to 65,000 distinct CDR3 sequences, 11% occurring once; the ten biggest clones make up roughly 1.7%. The sample consisted of whole blood. Receptors were obtained from an adult who was a healthcare worker with PCR-confirmed SARS-CoV-2 infection or an uninfected control (not recorded which). Each CDR3 is given with its conserved first and last residue. Each record gives: D gene, J gene, clone size, V gene, CDR3 protein, CDR3 DNA. D genes are given only for firm matches. The size of a clone is reported for some rows only, either as once, few or many, or as a class for expanded clones.

d_gene: TRBD1
j_gene: TRBJ1-5
abundance: many
v_gene: TRBV19
CDR3aa: CASRPQGAGQPQHF
CDR3nt: TGTGCCAGTAGGCCCCAGGGGGCAGGTCAGCCCCAGCATTTT

d_gene: NA
j_gene: TRBJ2-3
abundance: many
v_gene: TRBV5-4
CDR3aa: CASSLYQAPTDTQYF
CDR3nt: TGTGCCAGCAGCCTGTACCAGGCCCCCACAGATACGCAGTATTTT

d_gene: NA
j_gene: TRBJ2-1
abundance: many
v_gene: TRBV29-1
CDR3aa: CSVEAGREQFF
CDR3nt: TGCAGCGTTGAGGCTGGGCGTGAGCAGTTCTTC

d_gene: NA
j_gene: TRBJ2-1
abundance: NA
v_gene: TRBV25-1
CDR3aa: CASSEVQGSQSEQFF
CDR3nt: TGTGCCAGCAGTGAAGTGCAGGGGAGCCAGAGTGAGCAGTTCTTC

d_gene: NA
j_gene: TRBJ2-1
abundance: many
v_gene: TRBV12-3/TRBV12-4
CDR3aa: CASSLGDEQFF
CDR3nt: TGTGCCAGCAGTTTGGGAGATGAGCAGTTCTTC

d_gene: NA
j_gene: TRBJ2-5
abundance: many
v_gene: TRBV2
CDR3aa: CASLIQETQYF
CDR3nt: TGTGCCAGCCTCATCCAAGAGACCCAGTACTTC

d_gene: NA
j_gene: TRBJ2-2
abundance: few
v_gene: TRBV2
CDR3aa: CASARSGELFF
CDR3nt: TGTGCCAGCGCTCGATCCGGGGAGCTTTTTTTT

d_gene: TRBD1
j_gene: TRBJ2-2
abundance: many
v_gene: TRBV27
CDR3aa: CASSLIGTGGRPGELFF
CDR3nt: TGTGCCAGCAGTTTAATCGGGACAGGGGGACGTCCCGGGGAGCTGTTTTTT

d_gene: NA
j_gene: TRBJ2-2
abundance: NA
v_gene: TRBV6-2/TRBV6-3
CDR3aa: CASSLCPPGELFF
CDR3nt: TGTGCCAGCAGTTTATGCCCCCCCGGGGAGCTGTTTTTT

d_gene: NA
j_gene: TRBJ2-3
abundance: many
v_gene: TRBV6-1
CDR3aa: CASRGDGRQYF
CDR3nt: TGTGCCAGCAGGGGGGACGGGAGGCAGTATTTT

d_gene: NA
j_gene: TRBJ1-1
abundance: few
v_gene: TRBV14
CDR3aa: CASRPIPTNTEAFF
CDR3nt: TGTGCCAGCAGACCAATCCCGACGAACACTGAAGCTTTCTTT